Listed below are T cell receptor beta chains from one sample, sequenced in a study of cytomegalovirus exposure and HLA in healthy donors. Generated by immunoSEQ multiplex PCR, the TCRdb table keeps only in-frame clones and is missing some. Altogether hundreds of thousands of clones are present, around 90% being singletons, with the ten largest covering about 2%. What was sequenced was PBMCs. The receptors were sampled from a young woman in good health and CMV-seropositive. CDR3s include the opening cysteine and the closing phenylalanine or tryptophan. Fields, in order: CDR3 length, J gene, clone size, V gene, D gene, CDR3 protein, CDR3 DNA. A D gene is named only where the DNA matches it firmly. Some rows mark clone size as missing; the rest say once, few, many or name a class of expanded clone.

14	TRBJ2-7	.	TRBV7-7	.	CASSLAPGTHEQYF	TGTGCCAGCAGCTTAGCTCCCGGGACACACGAGCAGTACTTC
12	TRBJ1-5	.	TRBV29-1	.	CSVGGLGQPQHF	TGCAGCGTTGGAGGGCTGGGTCAGCCCCAGCATTTT
12	TRBJ2-7	few	TRBV15	TRBD1	CATSIQGSEQYF	TGTGCCACCAGCATACAGGGGAGCGAGCAGTACTTC
22	TRBJ2-1	.	TRBV4-2	TRBD2	CASSQYLARGRADTSSYNEQFF	TGTGCCAGCAGCCAATATCTCGCTCGCGGGAGAGCGGATACGAGCTCCTACAATGAGCAGTTCTTC
17	TRBJ2-7	.	TRBV9	TRBD2	CASSGDPRLAGKSEQYF	TGTGCCAGCAGCGGAGACCCCAGACTAGCGGGAAAATCTGAGCAGTACTTC
16	TRBJ2-1	.	TRBV6-1	TRBD2	CASSEEKAGGLDEQFF	TGTGCCAGCAGTGAAGAAAAAGCGGGAGGGTTGGATGAGCAGTTCTTC
14	TRBJ2-7	.	TRBV2	TRBD2	CASSGTSGIYEQYF	TGTGCCAGCAGTGGGACTAGCGGGATCTACGAGCAGTACTTC
19	TRBJ1-2	.	TRBV30	TRBD1	CAWSVSTAPRTGWRYGYTF	TGTGCCTGGAGTGTCTCCACGGCGCCGCGGACAGGGTGGCGCTATGGCTACACCTTC
16	TRBJ2-1	.	TRBV19	TRBD2	CASRGGGVSSYNEQFF	TGTGCCAGTAGGGGGGGAGGGGTCAGCTCCTACAATGAGCAGTTCTTC
13	TRBJ2-1	.	TRBV6-5	TRBD2	CASTGTRADEQFF	TGTGCCAGCACCGGGACTAGAGCCGATGAGCAGTTCTTC
16	TRBJ2-2	.	TRBV27	TRBD2	CASRGGLAQNTGELFF	TGTGCCAGCAGAGGGGGACTAGCGCAGAACACCGGGGAGCTGTTTTTT
13	TRBJ2-7	.	TRBV28	TRBD1	CASSSRQGNEQYF	TGTGCCAGCAGCTCCAGACAGGGGAACGAGCAGTACTTC
16	TRBJ2-7	.	TRBV5-6	.	CASTWGVLVSSYEQYF	TGTGCCAGCACCTGGGGGGTCTTGGTGAGCTCCTACGAGCAGTACTTC
15	TRBJ1-1	.	TRBV5-1	.	CASSLEGGLNTEAFF	TGCGCCAGCAGCTTGGAAGGCGGTCTGAACACTGAAGCTTTCTTT
12	TRBJ2-7	.	TRBV28	TRBD1	CASKHTGVEQYF	TGTGCCAGCAAGCATACAGGGGTTGAGCAGTACTTC
14	TRBJ2-1	.	TRBV11-2	.	CASSSSLAINEQFF	TGTGCCAGCAGCAGTAGTCTAGCGATCAATGAGCAGTTCTTC
15	TRBJ1-1	.	TRBV19	.	CASSIAAGLNTEAFF	TGTGCCAGTAGTATAGCAGCAGGGCTGAACACTGAAGCTTTCTTT
12	TRBJ2-3	.	TRBV29-1	.	CSVSSGTDTQYF	TGCAGCGTATCTAGCGGCACAGATACGCAGTATTTT
13	TRBJ2-2	.	TRBV2	TRBD2	CASSDGRPGELFF	TGTGCCAGCAGTGACGGGAGGCCCGGGGAGCTGTTTTTT
14	TRBJ1-5	.	TRBV27	.	CASSLAGRYQPQHF	TGTGCCAGCAGTTTGGCAGGGAGGTATCAGCCCCAGCATTTT
14	TRBJ2-7	few	TRBV19	TRBD2	CASRRSGSSYEQYF	TGTGCCAGTAGGCGAAGCGGGAGTAGCTACGAGCAGTACTTC
13	TRBJ1-2	few	TRBV9	.	CASSTSTNYGYTF	TGTGCCAGCAGCACGTCGACAAACTATGGCTACACCTTC
15	TRBJ1-1	.	TRBV29-1	.	CSVEDRGRRGPEAFF	TGCAGCGTTGAAGATCGAGGGAGGAGGGGCCCTGAAGCTTTCTTT